This note documents a single T cell receptor (beta chain) sequence. Its antigen is unknown. The sample comes from a study of cytomegalovirus exposure and HLA in healthy donors. Study-wide results and caveats: Later analysis showed most CMV-associated TCR beta chains appearing HLA-restricted. Relative to equally common others, HLA-associated TCR beta chains showed greater clonal expansion in a later analysis. Many donors carried some public TCRs, although rarity characterized most TCR sequences.

V was clipped by 5 bases and J by 4 bases, with 11 bases between them. The CDR3 consists of 13 residues. CDR1 is SGHVS and CDR2 is FQNEAQ in the germline V gene. The primer mix had 60 Vbeta and 13 Jbeta primers. Under the authors' procedure: In a later analysis, roughly 10 million of tens of millions of unique beta chains occurred in at least two donors. Produced via immunoSEQ multiplex PCR; TCRdb's table is partial and in-frame only. D and trimming come from the DNA, and the V and J calls and clone size come from that table. This table holds 110,000 or so clones, roughly 76% found once. This clonotype was obtained from a woman between 35 and 50 years old in good health and CMV-seropositive. The sequenced sample consisted of PBMCs. The rearrangement joins TRBV7-8 to TRBJ2-5; perhaps TRBD2 as D (6 bases). CDR3 in DNA: TGTGCCAGCAGCCCGACTAGAGGAGAGACCCAGTACTTC. Translating it yields CASSPTRGETQYF.